These 2 T cell receptor beta chains share one sample of origin, sequenced in a study of Ad26.COV2.S vaccination and SARS-CoV-2 variants. Data came from immunoSEQ multiplex PCR; TCRdb stores just in-frame clones and leaves some out. The profile covers about 420,000 clones, with approximately 88% appearing a single time and 3.6% taken by the ten largest. Treatment defined: around 19 received Ad26.COV2.S at low or high dose, single or two shots; roughly five received placebo; per-sample allocation not given. Vaccine and placebo recipients were sampled on day 63 after the first injection. This sample comprised peripheral blood, obtained in a trial of Ad26.COV2.S vaccine versus placebo. The receptors shown here come from a person between 18 and 60 years old who received the Ad26.COV2.S COVID-19 vaccine or a placebo.

The chain joins TRBV27 to TRBJ1-1; TRBD1 matches at 7 bases. The V segment lost 8 bases and the J segment 5 bases; nucleotides outside the gene matches: 14. Germline V gene data show CDR1 as MNHEY and CDR2 as SMNVEV (reference sequence). This CDR3 has 15 amino acids. CDR3 bases: TGTGCCAGCTCCATCCGACAGGGCCCGGGGACTGAAGCTTTCTTT. Translation: CASSIRQGPGTEAFF.

V and J are TRBV6-5 and TRBJ2-1; perhaps D is TRBD1 or TRBD2 (5 bases each). This CDR3 is built from 15 residues. CDR1 and CDR2 from the germline V gene are MNHEY and SVGAGI. V dropped 6 bases and J dropped 6 bases, with 18 bases sitting between them. CDR3 DNA sequence: TGTGCCAGCAGAGCCGGGACCGCCCCATCCAATGAGCAGTTCTTC. It is translated as CASRAGTAPSNEQFF.